Each of the 21 T cell receptor beta chains below was sequenced from the same sample in a study of blood T cell repertoires in COVID-19. Sequencing was performed with immunoSEQ multiplex PCR; in TCRdb, only in-frame clones are kept and a portion is missing. The sample has about 89,000 clones; almost 85% are singletons. Material: peripheral blood. Receptor source: a man in his sixties or seventies with acute or convalescent COVID-19.

This chain joins TRBV6-5 and TRBJ1-6; D ambiguous. The germline gives CDR1 MNHEY, CDR2 SVGAGI. The CDR3 contains 14 residues. Trimming cost V 8 bases and J 5 bases, with 13 bases left between them. Here the CDR3 reads CASGFVRDNSPLHF. The CDR3 DNA is TGTGCCAGCGGATTTGTCCGGGATAATTCACCCCTCCACTTT.

The chain combines TRBV2 with TRBJ1-1; D ambiguous. V dropped 6 bases and J dropped 1 base, with 12 bases sitting between them. The CDR3 spans 14 residues. Germline V CDR1 and CDR2: SNHLY, FYNNEI. The DNA of the CDR3 is TGTGCCAGCAGCCCGGGAAGTCCGAACACTGAAGCTTTCTTT. This gives the protein CASSPGSPNTEAFF.

V is TRBV7-9 and J is TRBJ2-7, with D maybe TRBD1 (6 bases). V was trimmed by 6 bases and J by 2 bases, leaving 14 bases between them. Germline CDR1 and CDR2: SEHNR and FQNEAQ (reference sequence). The CDR3 sequence is 14 residues long. This chain's CDR3 is CASSQGNSAYEQYF. The CDR3 coding sequence is TGTGCCAGCAGTCAGGGGAATTCAGCCTACGAGCAGTACTTC.

This rearrangement joins TRBV29-1 to TRBJ2-1, with D possibly TRBD1 on 6 matching bases. The CDR3 contains 16 residues. Trimming took off 2 bases at V and 0 bases at J, with 14 bases between the two ends. Germline CDR1 and CDR2: SQVTM and ANQGSEA. The CDR3 protein is CSVENPRGSSYNEQFF. CDR3 bases: TGCAGCGTTGAAAATCCTAGGGGGAGCTCCTACAATGAGCAGTTCTTC.

V is TRBV9 and J is TRBJ1-2, with no clear D. This CDR3 region has 12 residues. In germline, CDR1 is SGDLS, CDR2 YYNGEE. Trimming removed 6 bases from V and 7 bases from J, with 13 bases in between. The CDR3 here is CASTTVGRGYTF. The CDR3, as DNA: TGTGCCAGCACAACGGTCGGTCGTGGCTACACCTTC. The variable domain in full, completed from reference TRBV9 and TRBJ1-2, reads DSGVTQTPKHLITATGQRVTLRCSPRSGDLSVYWYQQSLDQGLQFLIQYYNGEERAKGNILERFSAQQFPDLHSELNLSSLELGDSALYFCASTTVGRGYTFGSGTRLTVV.

This clone turned up a few times. This chain links TRBV9 with TRBJ1-6; a weak D match, TRBD1 (5 bases). Germline CDR1 SGDLS, CDR2 YYNGEE. V dropped 6 bases and J dropped 9 bases, with 16 bases sitting between them. The CDR3 has 14 amino acids. The CDR3 region has the DNA TGTGCCAGCACCCTCGGGGGTGTGGGTTCACCCCTCCACTTT. Amino acids: CASTLGGVGSPLHF. Drawing the rest from reference TRBV9 and TRBJ1-6, the complete variable domain is DSGVTQTPKHLITATGQRVTLRCSPRSGDLSVYWYQQSLDQGLQFLIQYYNGEERAKGNILERFSAQQFPDLHSELNLSSLELGDSALYFCASTLGGVGSPLHFGNGTRLTVT.

This clone was counted between two and nine times. This rearrangement joins TRBV6-1 to TRBJ1-2, with 11 bases that match TRBD1. Germline CDR1 reads MNHNS; CDR2 reads SASEGT. V dropped 2 bases and J dropped 7; count of bases not matched to a gene: 3. The CDR3 is 14 residues long. In DNA, the CDR3 is TGTGCCAGCAGTGAAAGGGACAGGGGGATTGGCTACACCTTC. It translates to CASSERDRGIGYTF.

This clone came up a few times. The V call is TRBV18, the J call TRBJ1-3; D is possibly TRBD1 (6 bases). Deletions cut 2 bases from V and 0 bases from J, with 11 bases between. The germline gives CDR1 KGHSH, CDR2 LQKENI. This CDR3 has 16 residues. The CDR3 reads CASSPLPDSSGNTIYF. The CDR3 DNA sequence: TGTGCCAGCTCACCATTACCGGACAGCTCTGGAAACACCATATATTTT. The entire variable domain, with the rest obtained from reference TRBV18 and TRBJ1-3, is as follows: NAGVMQNPRHLVRRRGQEARLRCSPMKGHSHVYWYRQLPEEGLKFMVYLQKENIIDESGMPKERFSAEFPKEGPSILRIQQVVRGDSAAYFCASSPLPDSSGNTIYFGEGSWLTVV.

This clone was observed once. The chain joins TRBV14 to TRBJ2-1; a weak D match, TRBD1 (5 bases). V was shortened by 4 bases and J by 1 base, with 14 bases between the two germline ends. CDR1 is SGHDN and CDR2 is FVKESK in the germline V gene. The CDR3 covers 16 residues. CDR3 region: CASSLPPAGSYNEQFF. CDR3 DNA sequence: TGTGCCAGCAGCCTGCCCCCGGCAGGGTCCTACAATGAGCAGTTCTTC.

V is TRBV5-5 and J is TRBJ2-7; 14 positions agree with TRBD2. CDR3 length equals 15 residues. Germline V gives CDR1 SGHKS, CDR2 YYEKEE (reference sequence). Unmatched junction bases numbered 7, after V lost 4 bases and J lost 7 bases. The CDR3 is CASSQGLAGAREQYF. CDR3 sequence (DNA): TGTGCCAGCAGCCAGGGACTAGCGGGAGCAAGGGAGCAGTACTTC. Full variable domain (missing parts from reference TRBV5-5 and TRBJ2-7): DAGVTQSPTHLIKTRGQQVTLRCSPISGHKSVSWYQQVLGQGPQFIFQYYEKEERGRGNFPDRFSARQFPNYSSELNVNALLLGDSALYLCASSQGLAGAREQYFGPGTRLTVT.

V and J are TRBV5-4 and TRBJ2-1, with a possible D match to TRBD2 (6 bases). CDR1 SGHNT and CDR2 YYREEE come from the germline V gene (reference sequence). The CDR3 covers 14 residues. Trimming left V 1 base short and J 8 bases short, with 13 bases between. The CDR3 protein is CASSLRAGVDEQFF. The CDR3 DNA sequence: TGTGCCAGCAGCTTGAGAGCGGGTGTGGATGAGCAGTTCTTC.

The chain recombines TRBV5-1 with TRBJ2-1, with TRBD2 as a possible D gene (5 bases). Germline CDR1 and CDR2: SGHRS and YFSETQ. The CDR3 spans 14 residues. V was cut by 2 bases and J by 7 bases, with 13 bases left in between. The CDR3 bases are TGCGCCAGCAGCTTCGAGGGCAGATTGAATGAGCAGTTCTTC. As protein: CASSFEGRLNEQFF.

The chain combines TRBV3-1 (or the pseudogene TRBV3-2) with TRBJ2-7, with 8 bases lining up with TRBD2. The CDR3 is made up of 14 amino acids. Germline assignment: CDR1 LGHDT and CDR2 YNNKEL (reference sequence). V shed 2 bases, J shed 4 bases, and the junction held 4 bases outside the gene matches. CDR3 residues: CASSQNSGIYEQYF. CDR3 in DNA: TGTGCCAGCAGCCAAAATAGCGGGATTTACGAGCAGTACTTC.

The chain employs TRBV19 and TRBJ2-5, with 14 bases that match TRBD2. CDR3 length: 16 amino acids. After removal of 3 bases from V and 1 base from J, the junction contained 1 base not matched to a gene. Germline assignment: CDR1 LNHDA and CDR2 SQIVND (reference sequence). CDR3 in amino acids: CASSIGLAGGQETQYF. The CDR3 region has the DNA TGTGCCAGTAGTATCGGACTAGCGGGGGGCCAAGAGACCCAGTACTTC.

V gene TRBV29-1 combines with J gene TRBJ1-1, with 8 bases matching TRBD1. Unmatched junction bases numbered 8, after V lost 7 bases and J lost 4 bases. CDR3 length equals 13 residues. Germline V gene sequence: CDR1 SQVTM, CDR2 ANQGSEA. Here the CDR3 reads CSASSTGATEAFF. CDR3 DNA: TGCAGCGCATCATCGACAGGGGCCACTGAAGCTTTCTTT.

This chain links TRBV30 with TRBJ2-7, with 9 bases that match TRBD1. The V gene end was trimmed by 0 bases and the J gene end by 6 bases; junction bases not matched to a gene: 6. The CDR3 is 14 amino acids. Germline-derived CDR1 and CDR2 are GTSNPN and SVGIG (reference sequence). CDR3 residues: CAWSVGTGMAEQYF. The CDR3 DNA reads TGTGCCTGGAGTGTGGGGACAGGGATGGCCGAGCAGTACTTC.

The genes are TRBV11-2 and TRBJ2-3, with D uncertain. The V end lost 0 bases, the J end lost 6 bases, and 7 bases lay between the germline ends. The CDR3 covers 13 residues. Germline CDR1 reads SGHAT; CDR2 reads FQNNGV. The CDR3 spells CASSLDAADTQYF. In nucleotides, the CDR3 is TGTGCCAGCAGCTTAGACGCAGCGGATACGCAGTATTTT.

This clone was detected only a few times. The rearrangement uses TRBV6-5 and TRBJ1-1; 7 nucleotides match TRBD1. The ends lost 6 bases at V and 11 bases at J; junction bases unmatched: 15. CDR1 is MNHEY and CDR2 is SVGAGI in the germline V gene. The CDR3 has 14 residues. The CDR3 loop is CASRRPGGEGFAFF. In DNA, the CDR3 is TGTGCCAGCAGACGGCCAGGGGGTGAGGGGTTCGCTTTCTTT.

The rearrangement joins TRBV7-9 to TRBJ1-3, with 9 bases that match TRBD1. Per the germline V gene, CDR1 is SEHNR and CDR2 is FQNEAQ (reference sequence). Unmatched junction bases numbered 9, after V lost 4 bases and J lost 8 bases. CDR3 length: 15 amino acids. This CDR3 is CASSSGQGPVDTIYF. CDR3 in DNA: TGTGCCAGCAGCTCGGGACAGGGTCCGGTGGACACCATATATTTT.

The V gene is TRBV11-2, the J gene TRBJ2-5, with 7 bases fitting TRBD2. Germline-derived CDR1 and CDR2 are SGHAT and FQNNGV. The CDR3 spans 15 residues. The J segment lost 4 bases and the V segment lost 5 bases, leaving 10 bases of the junction unmatched. As DNA, the CDR3 is TGTGCCAGCAGCCTTGGGGCGGCTAGCGGAGAGACCCAGTACTTC. Protein sequence: CASSLGAASGETQYF. Variable domain in full (rest from reference TRBV11-2 and TRBJ2-5): EAGVAQSPRYKIIEKRQSVAFWCNPISGHATLYWYQQILGQGPKLLIQFQNNGVVDDSQLPKDRFSAERLKGVDSTLKIQPAKLEDSAVYLCASSLGAASGETQYFGPGTRLLVL.

V is TRBV27 and J is TRBJ2-1; TRBD1 aligns across 7 bases. J gave up 8 bases and V 4 bases, and 14 bases lay outside the gene matches. The germline gives CDR1 MNHEY, CDR2 SMNVEV (reference sequence). This CDR3 spans 16 amino acids. The CDR3 nucleotides are TGTGCCAGCAGTTCAACCGGGACAGTAGGAAGGGATGAGCAGTTCTTC. The encoded protein is CASSSTGTVGRDEQFF.